Presented here are 5 T cell receptor beta chains from one specimen sequenced in a study of T cell responses to AZD1222 COVID-19 vaccine. The method was immunoSEQ multiplex PCR; TCRdb's version includes in-frame clones alone and lacks a portion of them. Of 150,000 to 200,000 clones in the sample, 85% to 95% were seen once. The starting material was peripheral blood, obtained on day 0 of AZD1222 vaccination. These receptors all stem from an adult in good health.

This clone was seen a few times. The V and J genes are TRBV28 and TRBJ2-7; D assignment may be TRBD1 or TRBD2 (5 bases each). The CDR3 length is 14 residues. The germline V gene encodes CDR1 MDHEN and CDR2 SYDVKM. V was shortened by 4 bases and J by 2 bases, with 12 bases between the two germline ends. The CDR3 loop is CASSSTGTTYEQYF. For the CDR3, the DNA is TGTGCCAGCAGTTCTACCGGGACCACCTACGAGCAGTACTTC. Full variable domain (rest looked up from reference TRBV28 and TRBJ2-7): DVKVTQSSRYLVKRTGEKVFLECVQDMDHENMFWYRQDPGLGLRLIYFSYDVKMKEKGDIPEGYSVSREKKERFSLILESASTNQTSMYLCASSSTGTTYEQYFGPGTRLTVT.

The chain has TRBV7-2 and TRBJ1-1; D is unclear. The V end lost 3 bases, the J end lost 3 bases, and 14 bases lay between the germline ends. CDR1 is SGHTA and CDR2 is FQGNSA in the germline V gene. The CDR3 consists of 15 residues. The CDR3 sequence is CASSLTSTIDTEAFF. CDR3 in DNA: TGTGCCAGCAGCTTGACCTCCACGATTGACACTGAAGCTTTCTTT.

The V gene is TRBV5-6, the J gene TRBJ2-3; D possibly corresponds to TRBD2 (5 bases). CDR1 SGHDT and CDR2 YYEEEE come from the germline V gene. V was cut by 4 bases and J by 1 base, with 13 bases left in between. The CDR3 is made up of 15 amino acids. The chain's CDR3 is CASSPAGSGTDTQYF. In nucleotides, the CDR3 is TGTGCCAGCAGCCCTGCGGGTAGCGGCACAGATACGCAGTATTTT.

The chain recombines TRBV27 with TRBJ1-6; weak D call: TRBD1 (5 bases). From germline, CDR1 is MNHEY and CDR2 SMNVEV (reference sequence). There are 14 residues in the CDR3. Trimming removed 5 bases from V and 5 bases from J, with 10 bases in between. For the CDR3, the DNA is TGTGCCAGCAGTCTCAGACAGCATAATTCACCCCTCCACTTT. Encoded protein: CASSLRQHNSPLHF.

This clone was observed once. The chain couples TRBV7-2 to TRBJ2-6; D is perhaps TRBD1 or TRBD2 (5 bases each). The CDR3 runs 16 residues. In germline, CDR1 is SGHTA, CDR2 FQGNSA. V lost 1 base to trimming and J lost 2 bases, with 9 bases between them. The CDR3 here is CASSLVWGTGANVLTF. The DNA for the CDR3 is TGTGCCAGCAGCTTAGTTTGGGGGACTGGGGCCAACGTCCTGACTTTC.